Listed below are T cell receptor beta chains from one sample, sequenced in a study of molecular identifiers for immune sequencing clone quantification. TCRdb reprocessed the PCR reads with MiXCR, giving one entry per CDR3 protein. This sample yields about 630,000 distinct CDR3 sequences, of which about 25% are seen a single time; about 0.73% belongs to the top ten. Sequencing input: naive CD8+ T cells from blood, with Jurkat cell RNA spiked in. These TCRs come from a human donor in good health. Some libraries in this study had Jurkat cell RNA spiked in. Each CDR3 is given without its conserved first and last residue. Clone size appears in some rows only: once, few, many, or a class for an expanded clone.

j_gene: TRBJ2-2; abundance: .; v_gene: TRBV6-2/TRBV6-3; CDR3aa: ARSYYPSNTGELF
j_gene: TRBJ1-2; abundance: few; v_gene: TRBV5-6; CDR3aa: ASSLAVATAHYGYT
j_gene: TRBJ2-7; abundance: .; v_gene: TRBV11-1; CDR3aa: ASSPGDSTYEQY
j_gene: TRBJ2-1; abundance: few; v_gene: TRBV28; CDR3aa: ASSLLVPDPSSYNEQF
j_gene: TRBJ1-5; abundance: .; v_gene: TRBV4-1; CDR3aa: ASSQGPFQPQH
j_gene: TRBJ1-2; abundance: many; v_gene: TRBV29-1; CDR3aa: SVPRTGDRVPNYGYT
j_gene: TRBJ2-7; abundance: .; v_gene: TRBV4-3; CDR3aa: ASSQERGAGDEQY
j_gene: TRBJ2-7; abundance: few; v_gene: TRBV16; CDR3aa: ASSLGMMGEQY
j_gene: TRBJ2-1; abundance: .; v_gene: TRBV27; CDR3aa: ASSTLAGGPEQF
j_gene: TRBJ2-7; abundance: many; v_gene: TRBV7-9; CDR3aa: ASRDTEYEQY
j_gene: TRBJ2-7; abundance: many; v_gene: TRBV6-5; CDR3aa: ASSYSTSGSPEQY
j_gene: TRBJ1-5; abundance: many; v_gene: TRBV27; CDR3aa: ASGTGSNQPQH
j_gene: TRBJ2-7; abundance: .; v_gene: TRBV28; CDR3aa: ASALSSYEQY